The 5 T cell receptor beta chains presented below share a single source sample, sequenced in a study of CD8+CD57+ T cells in acquired aplastic anemia (dated by TCRdb to the late 2010s). Patients chosen for sequencing had shown expansion of CD8+CD57+ cells by flow cytometry. Sequencing instrument: Illumina HiSeq 2000. TCR beta VDJ combination and CDR3 sequence profiling used genomic DNA as the template. The public reads were reprocessed in TCRdb via fastp at Q25 and MiXCR, keeping in-frame beta chains. A single entry per CDR3 protein holds the most common genes and DNA from its merged rows. In all, the sample holds about 95,000 distinct CDR3 sequences, and about 63% of those were seen once. Clones ranked in the top ten supply 65% of the sample. Material for sequencing was sorted CD4+, CD8+, or CD8+CD57+ T cells (not recorded which) from PBMCs. The receptors shown here come from a human donor with aplastic anemia.

This clonotype has a count of ten or more. The V gene is TRBV5-1, the J gene TRBJ1-1; TRBD1 matches at 8 bases. The CDR3 sequence is 15 residues long. The V segment lost 0 bases and the J segment 3 bases; nucleotides outside the gene matches: 4. Germline loops: CDR1 SGHRS, CDR2 YFSETQ. In DNA, the CDR3 is TGCGCCAGCAGCTTGGATCCAGGGGGCTACACTGAAGCTTTCTTT. Protein product: CASSLDPGGYTEAFF.

V usage is TRBV2 and J usage is TRBJ2-7, with a weak D call TRBD2 (6 bases). V gave up 11 bases and J gave up 0 bases, with 14 bases separating them. The CDR3 contains 13 residues. Per the germline V gene, CDR1 is SNHLY and CDR2 is FYNNEI. The CDR3 sequence is CARKAGSSYEQYF. In DNA form, the CDR3 reads TGTGCCCGCAAGGCCGGGAGCTCCTACGAGCAGTACTTC. Drawing the rest from reference TRBV2 and TRBJ2-7, the complete variable domain is EPEVTQTPSHQVTQMGQEVILRCVPISNHLYFYWYRQILGQKVEFLVSFYNNEISEKSEIFDDQFSVERPDGSNFTLKIRSTKLEDSAMYFCARKAGSSYEQYFGPGTRLTVT.

This clonotype showed up just a few times. One junction end does not reproduce the germline sequence, and a read error may be involved. V usage is TRBV10-3 and J usage is TRBJ1-5; the D is unclear. This CDR3 contains 12 residues. Germline V gene data show CDR1 as ENHRY and CDR2 as SYGVKD. The CDR3 spells CASSYSNQPQHF. DNA of the CDR3: TGTGCCAGCAGTTATAGCAATCAGCCCCAGCATTTT.

The chain uses TRBV9 and TRBJ2-3, with D hard to call. Germline V CDR1 and CDR2: SGDLS, YYNGEE. With 1 base removed from V and 0 bases from J, the gap between germline ends came to 6 bases. The CDR3 spans 14 residues. The CDR3 region has the DNA TGTGCCAGCAGCGTACGGCTTAGCACAGATACGCAGTATTTT. Encoded protein: CASSVRLSTDTQYF.

This CDR3 is CASAAGLGRSNEKLFF. CDR3 in DNA: TGCGCCAGCGCGGCCGGCCTGGGACGGAGCAATGAAAAACTGTTTTTT. The chain employs TRBV10-2 and TRBJ1-4, with D maybe TRBD1 (5 bases). The V end lost 8 bases, the J end lost 5 bases, and 21 bases lay between the germline ends. This CDR3 comprises 16 residues. Per the germline V gene, CDR1 is WSHSY and CDR2 is SAAADI.